This T cell receptor (beta chain) is drawn from a study of cytomegalovirus exposure and HLA in healthy donors. The CDR3 covers 13 residues. V was pared by 8 bases and J by 7 bases, with 10 bases of the junction left unmatched. Germline lookup yields CDR1 SEHNR and CDR2 FQNEAQ (reference sequence). Use of 60 Vbeta and 13 Jbeta primers characterized the PCR. Sequencing used immunoSEQ multiplex PCR; TCRdb keeps in-frame clones, though not all of them. The sample carries some 150,000 clones, about three quarters recorded once. The sequence derives from a female donor in good health and CMV-seronegative. What was sequenced was PBMCs. The rearrangement links TRBV7-9 to TRBJ2-7; TRBD2 matches 8 bases. The CDR3 DNA reads TGTGCCAGCTTGGCACCGGGCGGGAGGGAGCAGTACTTC. This translates into CASLAPGGREQYF.